Given below is one T cell receptor beta chain in context. Libraries were prepared by immunoSEQ multiplex PCR; TCRdb keeps only in-frame clonotypes and omits some of them. The sample has over 200,000 clones, about 90% seen once. The data originate from a study of blood T cell repertoires in COVID-19. Study-level background: T cells, B-cell-depleted T cells, or PBMCs provided the cDNA or gDNA that served as material.

The germline V gene encodes CDR1 MNHNY and CDR2 SVGAGI (reference sequence). The CDR3 runs 15 residues. V lost 4 bases, J lost 7 bases, and 12 bases stayed unmatched. The sequencing input was peripheral blood. This receptor was obtained from a woman aged 60-75 years with acute or convalescent COVID-19. The chain has TRBV6-6 and TRBJ1-2; 7 bases agree with TRBD1. CDR3 bases: TGTGCCAGCAGTTCAAGAGGGGGCCAGCTAGGTGGCTACACCTTC. This translates into CASSSRGGQLGGYTF.